The sequence of this TCR beta chain was determined in a study of T cells in Graves' hyperthyroidism and ophthalmopathy. Germline V gene data show CDR1 as LNHNV and CDR2 as YYDKDF (reference sequence). This CDR3 has 15 amino acids. Trimming removed 1 base from V and 4 bases from J, with 13 bases in between. Amplification yielded TCR beta CDR3 regions, with RNA transcripts as the source. The TCR CDR3 was amplified in a first-round RT-PCR using the HTBI primer set. TCRdb called the multiplex PCR reads again in MiXCR, with one record for every CDR3 protein. Altogether 600,000 to 850,000 distinct CDR3 sequences are present, 15% to 20% being singletons, with the ten largest covering roughly a sixth.

This chain uses TRBV15 with TRBJ1-1; tentatively, D is TRBD1 (6 bases). The specimen sequenced was blood. This TCR came from a woman between 50 and 59 years old with Graves' hyperthyroidism that later progressed to Graves' ophthalmopathy. The CDR3 region is CATSRVQGMGTEAFF. CDR3 nucleotide sequence: TGTGCCACCAGCAGAGTGCAGGGGATGGGCACTGAAGCTTTCTTT.